This T cell receptor beta chain appears in the sequencing data of a study of cytomegalovirus exposure and HLA in healthy donors. Whole-study findings and limits: The classifier reportedly diagnosed cytomegalovirus status with high specificity and sensitivity.

On this clone: Its antigen is not identified.

Germline-derived CDR1 and CDR2 are WNHNN and SYGVQD (reference sequence). Trimming removed 2 bases at V and 0 bases at J, with 11 bases between. The CDR3 consists of 16 residues. Assay: immunoSEQ multiplex PCR; the TCRdb copy retains only in-frame clones and omits some. The sample holds roughly 280,000 clones, approximately 86% seen once. The sample was PBMCs. The TCR sequence derives from a woman aged 18 to 35 in good health and CMV-seronegative. The chain recombines TRBV10-1 with TRBJ1-3; D remains unclear. The CDR3 sequence is CASSELSAGSGNTIYF. The CDR3 region has the DNA TGCGCCAGCAGTGAGCTGTCAGCGGGCTCTGGAAACACCATATATTTT.